This T cell receptor beta chain originates from a study of OX40 agonist ivuxolimab in advanced cancers. Overall study context: Anti-PD-1, anti-PD-L1 or anti-CTLA-4 therapy given earlier was allowed, and approximately 40% had some. In three patients, partial responses were observed, one with hepatocellular carcinoma and two with cutaneous melanoma.

Germline CDR1 and CDR2: SGHNT and YYREEE (reference sequence). J lost 1 base, V lost 2 bases, and 6 bases had no gene match. The CDR3 covers 16 residues. Generated by immunoSEQ multiplex PCR, the TCRdb table keeps only in-frame clones and is missing some. The table shows around 95,000 clones, with approximately 91% occurring only once. As for this clone: Its antigen is undetermined.

Overall study results and limits: Partial responders at 0.1-3.0 mg/kg had among the lowest clonal expansion. The CD4+ and CD8+ T cells in the blood had expanded clonally by week 6 at 0.1 to 3.0 mg/kg.

V is TRBV5-4 and J is TRBJ2-1; TRBD2 matches at 7 bases. This TCR came from an adult with an advanced solid tumor such as melanoma, head and neck, liver or kidney cancer. The sample consisted of CD4+ or CD8+ T cells sorted from blood, taken in a trial of the OX40 agonist ivuxolimab. The CDR3 protein is CASSLAPGGSYNEQFF. For the CDR3, the DNA is TGTGCCAGCAGCTTAGCGCCGGGGGGTTCCTACAATGAGCAGTTCTTC.